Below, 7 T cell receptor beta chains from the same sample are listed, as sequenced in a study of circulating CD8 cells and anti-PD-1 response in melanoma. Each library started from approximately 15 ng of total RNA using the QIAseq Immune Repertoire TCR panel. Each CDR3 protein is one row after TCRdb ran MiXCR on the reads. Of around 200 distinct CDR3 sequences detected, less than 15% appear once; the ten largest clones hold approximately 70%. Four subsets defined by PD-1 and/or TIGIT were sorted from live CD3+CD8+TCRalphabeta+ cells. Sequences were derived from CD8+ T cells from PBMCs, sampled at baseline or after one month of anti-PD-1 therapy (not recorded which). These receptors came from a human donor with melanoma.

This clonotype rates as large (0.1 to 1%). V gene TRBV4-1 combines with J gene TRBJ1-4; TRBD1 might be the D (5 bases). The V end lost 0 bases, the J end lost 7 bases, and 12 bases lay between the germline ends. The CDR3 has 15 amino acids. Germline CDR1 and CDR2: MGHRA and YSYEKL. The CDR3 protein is CASSQDPQGREKLFF. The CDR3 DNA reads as TGCGCCAGCAGCCAAGATCCTCAGGGCCGTGAAAAACTGTTTTTT.

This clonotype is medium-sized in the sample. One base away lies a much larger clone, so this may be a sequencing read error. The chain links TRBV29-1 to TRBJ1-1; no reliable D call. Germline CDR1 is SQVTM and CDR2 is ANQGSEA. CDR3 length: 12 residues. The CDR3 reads CSIEEAKPEAFF. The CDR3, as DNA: TGCAGCATTGAAGAGGCGAAACCTGAAGCTTTCTTT.

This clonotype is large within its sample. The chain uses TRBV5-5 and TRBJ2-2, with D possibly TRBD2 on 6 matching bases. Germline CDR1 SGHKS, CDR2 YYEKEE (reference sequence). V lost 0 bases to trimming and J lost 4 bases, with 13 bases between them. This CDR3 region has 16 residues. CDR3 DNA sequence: TGTGCCAGCAGCTTGGGCGTGGCGGGGCCCACCGGGGAGCTGTTTTTT. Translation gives CASSLGVAGPTGELFF.

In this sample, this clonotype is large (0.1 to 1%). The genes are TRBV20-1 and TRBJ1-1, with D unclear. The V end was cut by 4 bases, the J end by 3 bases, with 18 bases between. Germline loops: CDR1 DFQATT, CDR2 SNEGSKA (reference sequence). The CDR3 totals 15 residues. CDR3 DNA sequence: TGCAGTGCTATAACGGCTCAGACGGCTGACACTGAAGCTTTCTTT. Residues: CSAITAQTADTEAFF.

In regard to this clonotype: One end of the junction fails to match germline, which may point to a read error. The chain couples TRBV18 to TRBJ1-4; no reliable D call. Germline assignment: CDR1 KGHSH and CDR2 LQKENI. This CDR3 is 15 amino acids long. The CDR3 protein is CASSPLGLEDEKLSF. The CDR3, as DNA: TGCGCCAGCTCACCATTGGGGTTAGAAGATGAAAAACTGTCTTTT. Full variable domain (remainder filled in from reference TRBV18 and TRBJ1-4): NAGVMQNPRHLVRRRGQEARLRCSPMKGHSHVYWYRQLPEEGLKFMVYLQKENIIDESGMPKERFSAEFPKEGPSILRIQQVVRGDSAAYFCASSPLGLEDEKLSFGSGTQLSVL.

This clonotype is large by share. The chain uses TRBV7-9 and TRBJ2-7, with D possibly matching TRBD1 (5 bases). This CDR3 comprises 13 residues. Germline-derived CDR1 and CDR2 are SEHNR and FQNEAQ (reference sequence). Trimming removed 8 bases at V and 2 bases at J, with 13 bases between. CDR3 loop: CASLGLGPYEQYF. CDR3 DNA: TGTGCCAGCTTGGGTTTGGGGCCCTACGAGCAGTACTTC. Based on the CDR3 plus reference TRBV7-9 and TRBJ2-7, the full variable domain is DTGVSQNPRHKITKRGQNVTFRCDPISEHNRLYWYRQTLGQGPEFLTYFQNEAQLEKSRLLSDRFSAERPKGSFSTLEIQRTEQGDSAMYLCASLGLGPYEQYFGPGTRLTVT.

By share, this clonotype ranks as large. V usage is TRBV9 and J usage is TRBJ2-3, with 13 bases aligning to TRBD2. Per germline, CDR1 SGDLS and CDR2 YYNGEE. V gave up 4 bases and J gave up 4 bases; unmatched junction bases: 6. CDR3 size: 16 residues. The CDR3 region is CASSPLTSGGADTQYF. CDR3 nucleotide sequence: TGTGCCAGCAGCCCCCTCACTAGCGGGGGGGCAGATACGCAGTATTTT.